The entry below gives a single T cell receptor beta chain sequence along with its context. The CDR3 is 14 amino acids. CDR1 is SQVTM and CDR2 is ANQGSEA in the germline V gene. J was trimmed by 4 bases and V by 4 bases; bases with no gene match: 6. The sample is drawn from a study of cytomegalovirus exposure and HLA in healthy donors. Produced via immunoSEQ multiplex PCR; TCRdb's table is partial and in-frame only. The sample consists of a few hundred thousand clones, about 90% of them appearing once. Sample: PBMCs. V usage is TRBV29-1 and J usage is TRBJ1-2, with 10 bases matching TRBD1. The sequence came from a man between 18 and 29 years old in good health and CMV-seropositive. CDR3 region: CSVGTGTGVYGYTF. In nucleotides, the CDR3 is TGCAGCGTTGGGACCGGGACAGGGGTCTATGGCTACACCTTC.